This T cell receptor beta chain was captured in a study of T cells in tuberculosis. Study as a whole: A South African cohort included IGRA-negative adolescents, latently infected IGRA-positive adolescents and adults with active tuberculosis.

The table came from immunoSEQ multiplex PCR; TCRdb's copy has only in-frame clones and leaves some out. The sample yields roughly 35,000 clones, around 92% seen once. Germline assignment: CDR1 MNHEY and CDR2 SMNVEV (reference sequence). The V end lost 5 bases, the J end lost 2 bases, and 13 bases lay between the germline ends. The CDR3 runs 14 residues. Regarding the study as a whole: GEM motif frequencies gave roughly 65% accuracy; the GMM repertoire gave about 90%.

Regarding this clone: Antigen: not known.

The receptor was derived from a donor aged 10 to 29 with latent tuberculosis or without tuberculosis infection. Some clones in this sample may be carry-over from other donors' samples. The chain employs TRBV27 and TRBJ2-7; a possible D gene is TRBD1 (6 bases). Sequenced: PBMCs. The CDR3 reads CASSPDRQAYEQYF. The CDR3 region has the DNA TGTGCCAGCAGTCCGGACAGACAAGCCTACGAGCAGTACTTC.